This TCR beta chain was captured in a study of cytomegalovirus exposure and HLA in healthy donors (dated by TCRdb to 2016 to 2017). Broadly, across the study: According to an earlier analysis of a few hundred of the donors, 150 million to 200 million T cells yielded 117 million unique TCR beta sequences and approximately 300 Gb of sequence data. A later analysis re-examined previously published TCR beta repertoires from about 670 donors and added high-resolution HLA genotyping to investigate patterns of TCR occurrence. Alongside the repertoire data, information on donor age, sex, ethnicity and CMV serostatus was compiled. Approximately 310 gigabases of sequencing data and tens of millions of unique TCR sequences were included in an early release covering roughly 600 HLA-typed donors. High-throughput TCR immunosequencing, statistical association of individual TCRs with disease status, and machine learning were combined to predict cytomegalovirus infection status. Genome-wide SNP genotypes for about 60% of the roughly 700 donors were used in a later genetic analysis, which treated that subset as a discovery cohort. Using immunosequencing, the study profiled T cell repertoires from about 650 subjects and related those repertoires to cytomegalovirus serostatus. Among around 400 genotyped donors of the cohort, an average of roughly 230,000 unique TCR beta nucleotide sequences was sequenced per donor, of which approximately 18% were non-productive. All discovery cohort repertoires had been generated on a single sequencing platform. Typing coverage differed by locus: A, B, C, DRB1 and DQB1 were typed in roughly 629-630 donors, DQA1 in approximately 520, DPA1 in some 610, and DPB1 in just under 490. To decide whether each TCR beta V gene segment behaved as functional or pseudogenic, an earlier analysis of approximately 620 of the donors relied on high-throughput TCR beta sequencing. The study was designed to test whether signatures of past pathogen exposure could be identified by cataloging public T cell receptors. Rather than using new phenotypic data, the later analysis identified candidate immune exposures from TCR beta sequences and from how often those sequences occurred across donors. Along with the approximately 700-subject first cohort, a separate validation cohort of over a hundred different subjects was used. Because of strong linkage in the cohort, four to six DR-DQ haplotypes were treated as single units for association and clustering. Of the roughly 400 genotyped donors, over 65% fell in the genetic ancestry cluster associated with self-reported Caucasian donors. HLA typing covered class I and class II loci at four-digit resolution.

Overall results and qualifications from the work: A further reported finding was that TCR beta sequences accurately predicted the HLA-A and HLA-B alleles for most subjects in the first cohort. When HLA alleles, especially DR and DQ, strongly co-occurred, attributing TCR associations to individual alleles was difficult. Some IMGT-functional V segments, including TRBV6-2 and TRBV6-3, could not be told apart with the 87-base-pair reads, so those segments were excluded. Across donors, most TCR sequences were observed very rarely, whereas some public TCRs were present in many individuals. In vitro tests confirmed that three of the cytomegalovirus-associated TCR beta chains recognize cytomegalovirus antigens. A total of around 150 TCR beta chains were listed by the study as associated with cytomegalovirus. A group of highly shared sequence variants was considered likely to be a technical artifact of the sequencing pipeline. Because HLA typing was missing for some donors at each locus, association tests included only the typed subset. A later analysis found that most CMV-associated TCR beta chains appeared HLA-restricted, with HLA associations seemingly driven largely by CMV exposure. In a later analysis, HLA-associated TCR beta chains showed more clonal expansion and lower generation probabilities than non-associated chains that were equally common. Because counts were too low, 15 or so rarely observed V segments, including chromosome 9 orphons, were excluded from the earlier analysis of around 640 of the donors. Cytomegalovirus status was reported to be diagnosed by the classifier with high specificity and sensitivity in both the original and validation cohorts. This cohort had only TCR beta chains sequenced, and the lack of alpha or paired-chain data limited which features could be detected. In a later genetic analysis, a missense DCLRE1C variant was associated with V-gene and J-gene trimming of TCR beta chains, and the association was replicated in an independent cohort. An earlier analysis of 587 of the donors showed that most TCR beta V segments appeared in productive rearrangements either about 87% or about 30% of the time, which broadly matched IMGT annotations. Specific HLA alleles were associated with 16,951 TCR beta sequences at a false discovery rate of 0.05 in a later analysis. Sequencing depth was assumed to be roughly uniform across donors in the presence/absence analyses, though that assumption may not hold. The only immune exposure information available for the cohort was CMV serostatus. In a later genetic analysis, fewer N-insertions in productive TCRs were reported among donors in an Asian-associated ancestry cluster than the approximately 710-donor mean. It was suggested by the authors that the approach could potentially be generalized to other disease states and immunological phenotypes. According to a later analysis, parvovirus B19, influenza, CMV and Epstein-Barr virus appeared linked to several top co-occurrence clusters. Linkage disequilibrium might explain the correlated functional status among segregating V segments, but an unknown experimental factor could not be excluded. In a later analysis, TCR association rates were found to vary across HLA loci, with the most associated TCRs seen for DRB1 alleles and the fewest for HLA-C alleles.

The cohort was made up of roughly 670 healthy bone marrow donors. All cohort members were sampled while nominally healthy, although unrecorded immune exposures were likely present. The donor was CMV seronegative and was included in the group of 352 seronegative cohort members. A peripheral blood sample was provided by each donor, and peripheral blood mononuclear cells were used for TCR beta sequencing. The Qiagen DNeasy Blood Extraction Kit was used to extract genomic DNA from the blood cell samples. This clone was detected only a few times. Its antigen has not been determined. Base qualities were left out, and no much larger clone turns up one base away. The method was the immunoSEQ multiplex PCR assay. The multiplex PCR relied on a mix of 60 forward primers for TCR Vbeta segments and 13 reverse primers for TCR Jbeta segments. The CDR3 region of rearranged TCR beta genes was amplified from genomic DNA with a multiplex PCR assay. The Illumina HiSeq System was used to sequence the amplified TCR beta libraries as 87-base-pair reads. The paper's data handling went like this. Across the 700 or so repertoires, a later analysis counted some 81 million unique TCR beta chains, 9 million to 14 million of which were shared by at least two donors. To remove PCR and sequencing errors, raw reads were error-corrected and collapsed into unique sequences using a nearest-neighbor algorithm that merged closely related sequences. To assign V, D and J gene segments, CDR3 sequences were aligned to IMGT reference sequences. Each retained sequence needed at least a six-nucleotide match to both a V gene segment and a J gene segment. Rearrangements were called productive when the CDR3 lacked stop codons and stayed in frame with V and J; all others were non-productive. CDR3 was defined according to IMGT convention as the region running from the second conserved V-encoded cysteine to the conserved J-encoded phenylalanine. The earlier analysis of 500 to 750 of the donors excluded any sequence lacking an unambiguous match to a single V gene segment. An earlier analysis of approximately 590 of the donors called V segments functional above 56.7% productive rearrangements and segregating when the between-donor standard deviation exceeded 5%. A statistical classification framework was built to diagnose cytomegalovirus status from the catalog of TCR beta chain sequences. V and J gene assignment, in a later analysis, came from comparing TCR nucleotide sequences with IMGT/GENE-DB human TR gene sequences. In a later analysis, CDR3 sequences and most-parsimonious VDJ recombination scenarios were assigned using the TCRdist pipeline. In a later analysis, every TCR beta chain was defined by the combination of its CDR3 amino acid sequence and its V-gene family, and reads without a unique V-gene family were dropped. In a later analysis, some 600 highly shared, low-generation-probability nucleotide sequences were removed to address suspected cross-contamination and a sequencing artifact. A later analysis calculated a clonal expansion index for each public chain from normalized within-repertoire ranks of inferred template counts. In a later analysis, generation probabilities were computed using a VDJ recombination model fitted to out-of-frame rearrangements, and the results were checked against IGoR. In a later analysis, TCR-TCR, TCR-HLA and TCR-CMV co-occurrence was scored with hypergeometric tests, and a repertoire-size bias correction was applied to TCR pairs. In a later analysis, false discovery rates were estimated by permuting HLA or CMV assignments 20 times. In a later analysis, co-occurring TCRs were grouped with DBSCAN, and TCRdist sequence similarity was added when clustering was performed within HLA-allele-positive subsets. Co-occurrence clustering excluded repertoires with fewer than 30,000 or more than 120,000 public chains, plus five with anomalous nucleotide sharing. This is the immuneACCESS table as TCRdb keeps it, with only in-frame sequences that have V and J called. A part of the clones is gone; compared with another copy, unresolved V genes explain less than half, and the rest is unexplained. From that table come the V and J calls and clone size; the DNA was used to work out D and trimming. The sample table shows about 77,000 clones, and around three quarters are seen once. The ten largest make up more than 7% of the sample.

The CDR3, cysteine through phenylalanine, is 15 amino acids long. The CDR3 DNA has 45 bases and is translated from base 1. V is trimmed back by 5 bases and J by 4 bases, and the junction contains 8 bases that no gene match accounts for. CDR1 and CDR2 are drawn from the germline V gene: SGHDT, YYEEEE. The chain is assembled from TRBV5-6 and TRBJ1-4; 7 central bases correspond to TRBD1. This TCR was recovered from a woman aged 40 to 50 in good health and CMV-seronegative. The sequenced material came from PBMCs. The CDR3 protein sequence reads: CASRRWGQINEKLFF. The bases read TGTGCCAGCAGACGGTGGGGACAGATTAATGAAAAACTGTTTTTT.